The T cell receptor beta chain described here comes from a study of blood T cell repertoires in COVID-19. The overall study: Acute and convalescent COVID-19 samples came from the United States, Italy and Spain. From T cells, B-cell-depleted T cells, or PBMCs came the material, which was cDNA or gDNA.

In the study's own analysis: The assay estimated nucleated cells by amplifying reference gene primers. Profiled with immunoSEQ multiplex PCR; TCRdb holds only in-frame clones, not every one. V and J calls and clone size are those listed in that table; D and trimming were worked out from the DNA. The table lists about 160,000 clones, more than 75% of them singletons. Input material: peripheral blood. The clonotype originates from a man aged 55-75 years with active or convalescent COVID-19.

CDR3 residues: CASSYSRRGSGNTIYF. The CDR3 DNA reads as TGTGCCAGCAGTTACTCGCGGCGCGGGTCTGGAAACACCATATATTTT. The chain joins TRBV6-5 to TRBJ1-3, with D uncertain. CDR1 MNHEY and CDR2 SVGAGI come from the germline V gene. This CDR3 has 16 amino acids. The ends were cut back, 0 bases at V and 1 base at J, with 10 bases in the middle.